This T cell receptor beta chain was obtained from a study of T cell responses to AZD1222 COVID-19 vaccine (dated by TCRdb to about 2021). For context, the study as a whole: A total of 233 trial participants underwent TCR sequencing, of whom 207 received two doses of AZD1222 and some 26 received two doses of the MenACWY control vaccine. Trial participants were enrolled by age into 18-55, 56-69 and 70-plus year subgroups, with around 140, 26 and 57 TCR-sequenced participants respectively.

What this sample's time point label stands for: about 28 days (+/-7) after the second vaccine dose. AZD1222 recipients with second doses at about 4 weeks or about 12 weeks were pooled, because spike-specific TCR depth and breadth did not differ between schedules. Samples from vaccinated people were obtained from the UK trials COV001 and COV002, which included a single-blind randomized controlled phase 2/3 trial of AZD1222 (ChAdOx1 nCoV-19) in healthy adults. For TCRbeta chain sequencing, PBMC samples were collected from trial participants at day 0 and at day 28 after the second dose. The CDR3 runs 13 amino acids, cysteine and phenylalanine included. The CDR3 DNA has 39 bases and is translated from base 1. CDR1 and CDR2 (LNHDA, SQIVND) derive from the germline V gene (reference sequence). Compared with germline, V lacks 5 bases and J lacks 6 bases; bases without a gene match: 6. What the research found in general, with its limitations: Most participants were white British and females outnumbered males, and the authors suggested that clonal diversity may have been underestimated. CD4 TCRs associated with the vaccine covered the entire spike protein, and the dominant responses were in regions 160-218 and 743-854. In the small 56-69-year group, the increase in depth fell short of significance, most likely because of low power. Reportedly, almost half of the unique spike-specific TCRs recognized epitopes lying outside the regions that are mutated in the B.1.351 and B.1.1.7 variants. Because no day 14 peak-response samples were available, the repertoires could be characterized only after the peak T cell response. After two AZD1222 doses, spike-specific TCR breadth and depth were significantly higher than at day 0 and than in MenACWY recipients. Only five to seven AZD1222 recipients were SARS-CoV-2 seropositive at baseline, limiting conclusions about previously exposed vaccinees.

The CDR3 regions of human TCRbeta chains were analyzed by immunosequencing. As for the authors' bioinformatics: TCRs in the repertoires were compared against a reference library of SARS-CoV-2-specific TCRs that had been generated with the MIRA antigen-specificity platform. Breadth was defined as the fraction of unique TCRs that were SARS-CoV-2-associated. Depth was defined as the fraction of total T cells that were SARS-CoV-2-associated. Using the MIRA data, each spike-specific TCR was mapped to the spike region that the TCR reacts to and placed in a CD4 or CD8 class. Log10-transformed breadth and depth values were compared by one-way ANOVA with Sidak's multiple comparisons tests. Drawn from immuneACCESS, this table holds only the in-frame rearrangements with V and J called that TCRdb kept. Clones are partly lost; checked studies trace under half to an unresolved V gene and leave the rest unexplained. D and trimming come from the DNA, and the V and J calls and clone size come from that table. In all, the sample holds tens of thousands of clones, and roughly nine tenths of those were seen once. Under 6.5% of the sample lies in the top ten.

Remarks on this clone: No cognate antigen has been identified for it. Base qualities are not provided; no much larger clone lies one nucleotide away.

The TCR was taken from an adult who received the AZD1222 COVID-19 vaccine. Recombination linked TRBV19 to TRBJ2-7; a stretch of 8 junction bases matches TRBD1. The source material was peripheral blood, sampled 28 days after the second AZD1222 dose. Read as DNA, the sequence is TGTGCCAGTAGTGTGGACAGGGCGCGCGAGCAGTACTTC. This sequence encodes CASSVDRAREQYF.